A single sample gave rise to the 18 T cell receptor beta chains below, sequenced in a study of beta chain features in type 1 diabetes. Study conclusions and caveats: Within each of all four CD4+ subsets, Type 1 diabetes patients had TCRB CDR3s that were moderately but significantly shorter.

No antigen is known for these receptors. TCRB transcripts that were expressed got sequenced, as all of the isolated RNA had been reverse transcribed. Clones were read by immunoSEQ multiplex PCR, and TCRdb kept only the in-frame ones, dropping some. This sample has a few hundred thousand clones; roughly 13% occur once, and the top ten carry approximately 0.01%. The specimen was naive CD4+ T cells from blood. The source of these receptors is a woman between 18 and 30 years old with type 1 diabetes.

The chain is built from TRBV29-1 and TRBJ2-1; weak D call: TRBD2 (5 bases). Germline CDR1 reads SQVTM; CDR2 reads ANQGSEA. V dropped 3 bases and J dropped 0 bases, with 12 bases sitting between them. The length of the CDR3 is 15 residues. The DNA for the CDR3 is TGCAGCGTTGACCTAGCCCCGAACTCCTACAATGAGCAGTTCTTC. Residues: CSVDLAPNSYNEQFF.

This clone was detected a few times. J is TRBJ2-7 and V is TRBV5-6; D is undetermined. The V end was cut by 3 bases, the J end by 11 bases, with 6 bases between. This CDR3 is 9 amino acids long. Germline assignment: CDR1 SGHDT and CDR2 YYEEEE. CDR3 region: CASSSREYF. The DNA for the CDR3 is TGTGCCAGCAGCTCCCGGGAGTACTTC.

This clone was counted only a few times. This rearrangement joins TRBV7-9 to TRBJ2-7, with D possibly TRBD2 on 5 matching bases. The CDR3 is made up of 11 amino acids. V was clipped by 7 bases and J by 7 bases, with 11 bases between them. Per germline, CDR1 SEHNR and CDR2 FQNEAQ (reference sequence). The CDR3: CASTPEGEQYF. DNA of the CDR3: TGTGCCAGCACCCCCGAGGGAGAGCAGTACTTC.

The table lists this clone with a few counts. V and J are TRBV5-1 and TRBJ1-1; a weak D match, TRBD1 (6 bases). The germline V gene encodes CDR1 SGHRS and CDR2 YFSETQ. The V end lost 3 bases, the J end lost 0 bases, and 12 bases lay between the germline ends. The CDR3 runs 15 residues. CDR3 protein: CASSSGQSMNTEAFF. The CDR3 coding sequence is TGCGCCAGCAGCTCCGGACAGAGCATGAACACTGAAGCTTTCTTT.

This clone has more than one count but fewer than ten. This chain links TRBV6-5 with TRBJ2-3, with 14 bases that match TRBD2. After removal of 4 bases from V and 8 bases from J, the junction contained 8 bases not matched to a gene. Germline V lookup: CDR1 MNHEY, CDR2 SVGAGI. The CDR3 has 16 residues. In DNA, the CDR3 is TGTGCCAGCAGTTCGGGGACTAGCGGGAGTCAGGGTACGCAGTATTTT. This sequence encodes CASSSGTSGSQGTQYF.

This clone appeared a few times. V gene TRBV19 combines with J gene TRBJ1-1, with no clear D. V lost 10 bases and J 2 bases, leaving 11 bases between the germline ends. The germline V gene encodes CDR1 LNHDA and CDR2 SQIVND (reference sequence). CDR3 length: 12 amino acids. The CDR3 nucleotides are TGTGCCATCACGAATAGAAACACTGAAGCTTTCTTT. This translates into CAITNRNTEAFF.

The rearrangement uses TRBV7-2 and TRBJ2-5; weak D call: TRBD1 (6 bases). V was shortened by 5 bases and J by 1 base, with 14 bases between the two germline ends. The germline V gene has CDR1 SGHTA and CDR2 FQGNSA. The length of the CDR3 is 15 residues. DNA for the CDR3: TGTGCCAGCAGCATAAGGACAGACTTCCAAGAGACCCAGTACTTC. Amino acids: CASSIRTDFQETQYF.

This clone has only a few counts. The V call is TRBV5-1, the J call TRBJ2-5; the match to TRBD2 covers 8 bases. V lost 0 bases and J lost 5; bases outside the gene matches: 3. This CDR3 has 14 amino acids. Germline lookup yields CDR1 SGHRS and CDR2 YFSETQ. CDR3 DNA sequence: TGCGCCAGCAGCTTGGGACTAGCGAAGGAGACCCAGTACTTC. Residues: CASSLGLAKETQYF.

The CDR3 here is CASLSASGTYEQYF. Written as DNA, the CDR3 is TGTGCCAGCTTATCGGCTAGCGGAACCTACGAGCAGTACTTC. V and J are TRBV28 and TRBJ2-7; 7 nucleotides line up with TRBD2. From germline, CDR1 is MDHEN and CDR2 SYDVKM. The CDR3 has 14 residues. Losses at the gene ends were 8 bases for V and 2 bases for J; bases not matched to a gene: 9.

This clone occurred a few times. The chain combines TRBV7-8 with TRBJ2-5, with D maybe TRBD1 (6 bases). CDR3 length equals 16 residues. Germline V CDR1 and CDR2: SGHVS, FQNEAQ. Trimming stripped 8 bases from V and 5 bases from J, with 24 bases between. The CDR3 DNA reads TGTGCCAGCCCACCCCCCGACAGGCTCGTGGGGGAGACCCAGTACTTC. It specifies CASPPPDRLVGETQYF.

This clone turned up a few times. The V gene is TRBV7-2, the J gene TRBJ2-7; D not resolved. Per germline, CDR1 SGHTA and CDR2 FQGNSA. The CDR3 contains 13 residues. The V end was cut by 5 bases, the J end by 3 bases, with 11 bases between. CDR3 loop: CASSREASYEQYF. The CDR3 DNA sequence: TGTGCCAGCAGCCGTGAGGCGAGCTACGAGCAGTACTTC.

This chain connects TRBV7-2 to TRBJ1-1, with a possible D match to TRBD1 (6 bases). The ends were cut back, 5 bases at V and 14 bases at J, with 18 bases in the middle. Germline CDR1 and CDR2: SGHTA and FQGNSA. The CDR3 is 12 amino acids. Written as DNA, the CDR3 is TGTGCCAGCAGCCAGGGGACCGTACACGAATTCTTT. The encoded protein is CASSQGTVHEFF.

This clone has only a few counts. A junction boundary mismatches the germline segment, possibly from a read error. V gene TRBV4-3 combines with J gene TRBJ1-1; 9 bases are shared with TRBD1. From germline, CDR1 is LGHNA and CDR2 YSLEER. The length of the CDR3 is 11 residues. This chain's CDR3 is CASSQDGDRAF. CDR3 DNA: TGCGCCAGCAGCCAAGATGGGGACAGGGCCTTT.

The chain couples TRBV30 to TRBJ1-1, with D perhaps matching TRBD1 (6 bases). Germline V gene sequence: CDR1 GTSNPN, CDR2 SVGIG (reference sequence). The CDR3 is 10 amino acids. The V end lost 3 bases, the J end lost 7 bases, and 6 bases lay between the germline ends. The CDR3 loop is CAWRDSEAFF. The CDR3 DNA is TGTGCCTGGAGGGACAGTGAAGCTTTCTTT.

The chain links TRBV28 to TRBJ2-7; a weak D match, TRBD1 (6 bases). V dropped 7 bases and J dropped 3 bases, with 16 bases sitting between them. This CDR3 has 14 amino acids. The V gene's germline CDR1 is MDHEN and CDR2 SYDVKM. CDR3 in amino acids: CASISGQGLYEQYF. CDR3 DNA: TGTGCCAGCATCTCGGGACAAGGCCTCTACGAGCAGTACTTC.

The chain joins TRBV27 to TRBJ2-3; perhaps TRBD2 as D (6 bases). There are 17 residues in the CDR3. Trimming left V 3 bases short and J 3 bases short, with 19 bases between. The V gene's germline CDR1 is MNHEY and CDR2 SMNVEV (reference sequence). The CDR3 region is CASSLTSDPGRTDTQYF. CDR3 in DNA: TGTGCCAGCAGTTTGACCTCGGACCCTGGGAGGACAGATACGCAGTATTTT.

The CDR3 DNA is TGTGCCAGCAGTGAAGCGCGAGTGAACACCGGGGAGCTGTTTTTT. Its translation is CASSEARVNTGELFF. This chain joins TRBV2 and TRBJ2-2; D is uncertain. Germline CDR1 SNHLY, CDR2 FYNNEI. V was shortened by 0 bases and J by 1 base, with 6 bases between the two germline ends. The CDR3 is 15 amino acids.

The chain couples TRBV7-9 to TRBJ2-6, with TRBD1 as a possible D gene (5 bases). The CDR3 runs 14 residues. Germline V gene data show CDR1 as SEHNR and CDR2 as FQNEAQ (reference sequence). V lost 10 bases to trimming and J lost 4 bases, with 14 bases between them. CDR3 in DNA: TGTGCCACCACAGCCAGGGCCGGGGCCAACGTCCTGACTTTC. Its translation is CATTARAGANVLTF.